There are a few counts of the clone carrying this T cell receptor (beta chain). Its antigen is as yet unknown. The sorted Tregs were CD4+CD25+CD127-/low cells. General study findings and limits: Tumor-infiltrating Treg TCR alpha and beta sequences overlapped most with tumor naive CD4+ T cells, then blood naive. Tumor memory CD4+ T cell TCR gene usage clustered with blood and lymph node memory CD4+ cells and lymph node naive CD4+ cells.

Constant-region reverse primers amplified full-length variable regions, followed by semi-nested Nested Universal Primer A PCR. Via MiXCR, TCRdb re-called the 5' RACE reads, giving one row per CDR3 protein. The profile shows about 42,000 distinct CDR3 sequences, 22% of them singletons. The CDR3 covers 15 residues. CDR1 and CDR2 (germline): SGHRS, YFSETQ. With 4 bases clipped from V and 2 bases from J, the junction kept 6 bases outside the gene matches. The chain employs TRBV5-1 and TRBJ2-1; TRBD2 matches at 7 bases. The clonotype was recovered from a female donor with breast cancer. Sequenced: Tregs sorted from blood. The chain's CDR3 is CASSPLAEPYNEQFF. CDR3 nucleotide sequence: TGCGCCAGCAGCCCTCTAGCGGAACCCTACAATGAGCAGTTCTTC.